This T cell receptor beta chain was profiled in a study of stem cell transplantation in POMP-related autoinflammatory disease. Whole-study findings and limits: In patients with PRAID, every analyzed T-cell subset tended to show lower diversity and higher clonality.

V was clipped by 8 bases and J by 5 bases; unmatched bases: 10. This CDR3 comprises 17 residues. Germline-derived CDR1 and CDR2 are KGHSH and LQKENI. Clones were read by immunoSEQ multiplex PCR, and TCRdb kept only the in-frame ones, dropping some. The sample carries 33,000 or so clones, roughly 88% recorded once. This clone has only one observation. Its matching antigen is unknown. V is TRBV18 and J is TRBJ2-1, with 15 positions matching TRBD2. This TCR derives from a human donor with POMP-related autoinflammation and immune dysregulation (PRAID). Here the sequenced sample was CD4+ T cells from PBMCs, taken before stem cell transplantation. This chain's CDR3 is CASRGLAGGPPNNEQFF. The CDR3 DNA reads TGTGCCAGCCGGGGACTAGCGGGAGGCCCCCCAAACAATGAGCAGTTCTTC.